The 11 T cell receptor beta chains below all came from one sample that was sequenced in a study of T cell clonality in common variable immunodeficiency. Findings and caveats of the study: Common variable immunodeficiency TCR beta sequences reportedly had fewer deletions and N-nucleotide insertions.

Libraries were prepared by immunoSEQ multiplex PCR; TCRdb keeps only in-frame clonotypes and omits some of them. The profile covers some 25,000 clones, none occurring a single time. Their antigens remain unidentified. Sequenced sample: peripheral blood mononuclear cells. The receptors here all came from a human donor with common variable immunodeficiency.

This clone appeared a few times. The sequenced part of the CDR3 DNA is TGCAGTGCTCACCCCTCTAGCGGGGATTACAATGAG. Protein sequence: CSAHPSSGDYNE. In full, the CDR3 reads CSAHPSSGDYNEQFF. The chain carries TRBV20-1 and TRBJ2-1; TRBD2 matches 9 bases. The read ends 3 residues early relative to the CDR3; the germline J gene fills the gap. V lost 5 bases to trimming and J lost 4 bases; unmatched junction nucleotides: 9. The CDR3 contains 15 residues. Germline lookup yields CDR1 DFQATT and CDR2 SNEGSKA (reference sequence).

Turning to this clone: The CDR3 is cut off 3 residues early in the read; its end comes from the germline J gene. The V gene is TRBV2, the J gene TRBJ1-4, with 12 bases lining up with TRBD1. This CDR3 is 16 amino acids long. The germline CDR1 and CDR2 sequences are SNHLY and FYNNEI. The V and J ends lost 8 bases and 3 bases, in that order; junction bases with no gene match: 7. Incomplete CDR3 DNA: TGTGCCAGCCGGCGGGACAGGGGGCCGTCTAATGAAAAA. Its protein product is CASRRDRGPSNEK. The CDR3 in full is CASRRDRGPSNEKLFF. Full variable domain (rest looked up from reference TRBV2 and TRBJ1-4): EPEVTQTPSHQVTQMGQEVILRCVPISNHLYFYWYRQILGQKVEFLVSFYNNEISEKSEIFDDQFSVERPDGSNFTLKIRSTKLEDSAMYFCASRRDRGPSNEKLFFGSGTQLSVL.

There are many counts of this clone. The observed sequence ends 3 residues before the CDR3 terminus, with the missing tail filled in from the germline J gene. The rearrangement joins TRBV6-1 to TRBJ1-1, with D unresolved. V lost 4 bases and J lost 1, with 4 bases in between. The germline V gene has CDR1 MNHNS and CDR2 SASEGT. There are 12 residues in the CDR3. The CDR3 reads CASSAGNTEAFF. The DNA read from the CDR3 is TGTGCCAGCAGTGCGGGGAACACTGAA.

Of note for this clone: The read ends 3 residues early relative to the CDR3; the germline J gene fills the gap. The same CDR3 also results from other DNA sequences found in this sample. The chain recombines TRBV7-9 with TRBJ1-2; TRBD1 is a possible D gene (6 bases). The CDR3 length is 13 residues. Germline V gene lookup returns CDR1 SEHNR and CDR2 FQNEAQ (reference sequence). The ends were cut back, 0 bases at V and 4 bases at J, with 6 bases in the middle. CDR3 DNA, as far as it was read: TGTGCCAGCAGCTTAGCACAGGGCTATGGC. Translation gives CASSLAQGYG. The whole CDR3 reads CASSLAQGYGYTF.

Of note for this clone: The read stops 3 residues short of the end of the CDR3; the missing end is completed from the germline J gene. This chain uses TRBV11-2 with TRBJ2-7; a possible D gene is TRBD1 (6 bases). V lost 8 bases, J lost 3 bases, and 8 bases lay in between. The CDR3 runs to 11 residues. Germline-derived CDR1 and CDR2 are SGHAT and FQNNGV. The CDR3 bases that were read are TGTGCCAGCGCACAGGGCTACGAG. Its translation: CASAQGYE. The CDR3 as a whole reads CASAQGYEQYF. Based on the CDR3 plus reference TRBV11-2 and TRBJ2-7, the full variable domain is EAGVAQSPRYKIIEKRQSVAFWCNPISGHATLYWYQQILGQGPKLLIQFQNNGVVDDSQLPKDRFSAERLKGVDSTLKIQPAKLEDSAVYLCASAQGYEQYFGPGTRLTVT.

This clone showed up many times. The read finishes 3 residues shy of the CDR3 end, and the germline J gene is used to complete it. The rearrangement links TRBV20-1 to TRBJ2-3, with D perhaps TRBD2 (5 bases). This CDR3 has 11 amino acids. The germline V and J ends were trimmed by 5 bases and 5 bases, with 8 bases remaining between them. Germline CDR1 DFQATT, CDR2 SNEGSKA (reference sequence). The CDR3 protein is CSARSGDTQYF. The CDR3 DNA, read in part, is TGCAGTGCTCGAAGCGGAGATACG.

About this clone itself: The CDR3 end falls 3 residues outside the read, so it is completed with the germline J gene. V is TRBV7-2 and J is TRBJ1-6, with D possibly being TRBD1 (6 bases). Per germline, CDR1 SGHTA and CDR2 FQGNSA. The V end lost 6 bases, the J end lost 6 bases, and 15 bases lay between the germline ends. The CDR3 contains 15 residues. Partial CDR3 DNA: TGTGCCAGCAGTTTCGACAGGCCCCGTAATTCACCC. It translates to CASSFDRPRNSP. The full CDR3 reads CASSFDRPRNSPLHF.

This clone was found many times. The CDR3 extends 3 residues past the end of the read, so its final part is completed from the germline J gene. The rearrangement uses TRBV12-3 or TRBV12-4 and TRBJ2-1; 11 bases are a match to TRBD2. The CDR3 runs to 16 residues. The V segment lost 5 bases and the J segment 3 bases; nucleotides outside the gene matches: 6. Incomplete CDR3 DNA: TGTGCCAGCAGTCTAACCGGGACTAGCGGCTACAATGAG. The encoded protein is CASSLTGTSGYNE. In full, the CDR3 reads CASSLTGTSGYNEQFF.

About this clone itself: With the read ending 3 residues before the CDR3 end, the germline J gene is used to fill in that end. This rearrangement joins TRBV19 to TRBJ1-5; D unclear. There are 16 residues in the CDR3. Germline lookup yields CDR1 LNHDA and CDR2 SQIVND (reference sequence). V lost 3 bases and J 3 bases, leaving 15 bases between the germline ends. The covered CDR3 bases are TGTGCCAGTAGTATCCGGACTCCCAGTACCAATCAGCCC. Its protein product is CASSIRTPSTNQP. The whole CDR3 protein is CASSIRTPSTNQPQHF.

The table lists this clone with many counts. The CDR3 goes on 3 residues after the read ends, and that part is filled in from the germline J gene. J is TRBJ1-1 and V is TRBV5-1; TRBD1 aligns across 9 bases. From germline, CDR1 is SGHRS and CDR2 YFSETQ. The CDR3 is 15 residues long. J gave up 5 bases and V 4 bases, and 9 bases lay outside the gene matches. CDR3 DNA, as far as it was read: TGCGCCAGCAGCCCATCGACAGGGGGAGGGACTGAA. It yields the protein CASSPSTGGGTE. The CDR3 as a whole reads CASSPSTGGGTEAFF.

In the case of this clone: Coverage ceases 3 residues before the CDR3 finishes, and the germline J gene fills in the end. The chain employs TRBV18 and TRBJ2-2; D is undetermined. The CDR3 runs to 15 residues. V lost 2 bases and J 2 bases, leaving 9 bases between the germline ends. Germline V CDR1 and CDR2: KGHSH, LQKENI. Incomplete CDR3 DNA: TGTGCCAGCTCACCAAGGCTCCCTAACACCGGGGAG. Translated, it gives CASSPRLPNTGE. The whole CDR3 reads CASSPRLPNTGELFF.